The sequence of this TCR beta chain was determined in a study of blood T cells in healthy people across ages. RNA extraction gave at least 5.5 micrograms of total RNA per sample. A remark on this clonotype: The antigen is undetermined.

The second PCR ran about 6 to 12 cycles with a sample-barcoded 5' primer and J-beta primers. From the 5' RACE reads, TCRdb called clonotypes with MiXCR, one entry per CDR3 protein. This sample has 1,500,000 or so distinct CDR3 sequences, with approximately 42% found just once. CDR1 is MNHNS, CDR2 SASEGT, per germline. This CDR3 has 14 residues. Trimming left V 3 bases short and J 3 bases short, with 12 bases between. Findings of the study overall: TCR beta diversity tracked closely with naive T cell percentage. Diversity estimates drawn from one million T cells were deemed underestimates.

The chain links TRBV6-1 to TRBJ2-7; a weak D match, TRBD2 (5 bases). Sequencing was performed on blood. The sequence was obtained from a woman between 18 and 29 years old in good health. This chain's CDR3 is CASSDWGDGYEQYF. The CDR3 DNA is TGTGCCAGCAGTGATTGGGGAGACGGCTACGAGCAGTACTTC.